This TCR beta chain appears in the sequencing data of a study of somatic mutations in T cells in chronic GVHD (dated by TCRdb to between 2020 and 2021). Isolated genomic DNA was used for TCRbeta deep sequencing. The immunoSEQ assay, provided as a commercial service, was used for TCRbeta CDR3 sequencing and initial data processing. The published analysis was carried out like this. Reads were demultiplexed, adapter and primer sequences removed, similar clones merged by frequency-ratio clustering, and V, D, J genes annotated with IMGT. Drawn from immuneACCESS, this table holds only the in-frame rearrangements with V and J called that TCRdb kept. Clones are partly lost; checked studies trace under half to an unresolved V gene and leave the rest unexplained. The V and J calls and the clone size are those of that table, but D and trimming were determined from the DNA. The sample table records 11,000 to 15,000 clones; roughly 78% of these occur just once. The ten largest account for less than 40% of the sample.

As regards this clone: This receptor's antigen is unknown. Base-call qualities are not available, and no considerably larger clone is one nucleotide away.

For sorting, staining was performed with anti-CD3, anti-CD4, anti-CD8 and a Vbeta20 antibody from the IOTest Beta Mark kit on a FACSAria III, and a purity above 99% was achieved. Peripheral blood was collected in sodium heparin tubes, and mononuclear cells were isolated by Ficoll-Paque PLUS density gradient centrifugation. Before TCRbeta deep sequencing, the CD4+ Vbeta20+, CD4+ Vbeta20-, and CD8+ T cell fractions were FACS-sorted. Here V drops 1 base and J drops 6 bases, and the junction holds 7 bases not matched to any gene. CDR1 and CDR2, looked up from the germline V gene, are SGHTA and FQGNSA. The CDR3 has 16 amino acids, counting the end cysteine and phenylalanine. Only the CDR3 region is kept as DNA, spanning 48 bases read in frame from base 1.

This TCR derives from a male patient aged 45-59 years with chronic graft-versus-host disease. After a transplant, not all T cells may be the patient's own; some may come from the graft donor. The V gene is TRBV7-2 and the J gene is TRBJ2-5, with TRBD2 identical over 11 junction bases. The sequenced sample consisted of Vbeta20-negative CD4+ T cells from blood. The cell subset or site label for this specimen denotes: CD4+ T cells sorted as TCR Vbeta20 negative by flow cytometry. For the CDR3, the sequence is CASSLETSGTRKTQYF. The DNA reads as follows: TGTGCCAGCAGCTTAGAGACTAGCGGGACGAGAAAGACCCAGTACTTC.